This TCR beta chain came from a study of cytomegalovirus exposure and HLA in healthy donors. The study's findings and limits: Most subjects had HLA-A and HLA-B alleles reportedly predicted accurately by TCR beta sequences.

With regard to this clone: Its antigen is still unknown.

Both 60 Vbeta primers and 13 Jbeta primers went into the PCR. The repertoire was sequenced with immunoSEQ multiplex PCR; TCRdb's copy has only in-frame clones and lacks some. The sample includes around 140,000 clones, approximately 85% seen only once; the top ten take 0.5% to 0.65%. This CDR3 region has 17 residues. V was cut by 1 base and J by 2 bases, with 16 bases left in between. In germline, CDR1 is SGHNT, CDR2 YENEEA. This sequence joins TRBV11-3 and TRBJ2-3, with D maybe TRBD1 (5 bases). The sequenced material came from PBMCs. The receptor was isolated from a woman between 35 and 50 years old in good health and CMV-seronegative. The DNA for the CDR3 is TGTGCCAGCAGCTTAGTTGGTTACAGGAGACTCACAGATACGCAGTATTTT. This translates into CASSLVGYRRLTDTQYF.